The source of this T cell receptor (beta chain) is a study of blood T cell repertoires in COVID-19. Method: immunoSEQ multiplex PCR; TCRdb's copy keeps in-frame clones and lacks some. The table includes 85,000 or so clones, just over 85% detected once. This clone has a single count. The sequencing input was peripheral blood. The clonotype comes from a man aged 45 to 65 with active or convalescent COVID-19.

Here the CDR3 reads CASAGQGNQPQHF. In DNA, the CDR3 is TGTGCCAGCGCGGGACAGGGAAATCAGCCCCAGCATTTT. This chain connects TRBV11-2 to TRBJ1-5; TRBD1 agrees at 9 bases. The V gene end was trimmed by 8 bases and the J gene end by 4 bases; junction bases not matched to a gene: 3. This CDR3 spans 13 amino acids. Germline CDR1 SGHAT, CDR2 FQNNGV.